Following are 12 T cell receptor beta chains from one sample sequenced in a study of radiotherapy plus CTLA-4 blockade in lung cancer (dated by TCRdb to the late 2010s). Library construction relied on the immunoSEQ multiplex PCR assay. Drawn from immuneACCESS, this table holds only the in-frame rearrangements with V and J called that TCRdb kept. Clones are partly lost; checked studies trace under half to an unresolved V gene and leave the rest unexplained. The sample table contains about 97,000 clones; only one count was recorded for about four fifths of them. The top ten hold approximately 2.8% of the sample. Sequencing was performed on peripheral blood, taken from a patient treated with radiotherapy plus ipilimumab. These receptors all stem from a human donor with non-small cell lung cancer who had a partial response to radiotherapy plus ipilimumab. Some clones in this sample may be carry-over from other donors' samples.

The J gene is TRBJ2-7, the V gene TRBV7-3; TRBD1 agrees at 7 bases. J gave up 2 bases and V 5 bases, and 6 bases lay outside the gene matches. Germline lookup yields CDR1 SGHTA and CDR2 FQGTGA. The CDR3 is 14 residues long. CDR3: CASSPSGQAYEQYF. CDR3 bases: TGTGCCAGCAGCCCGAGTGGACAGGCCTACGAGCAGTACTTC. Using reference TRBV7-3 and TRBJ2-7 for the parts outside the CDR3, the full variable domain is GAGVSQTPSNKVTEKGKYVELRCDPISGHTALYWYRQSLGQGPEFLIYFQGTGAADDSGLPNDRFFAVRPEGSVSTLKIQRTERGDSAVYLCASSPSGQAYEQYFGPGTRLTVT.

CDR3 amino acids: CASSMREDHSYEQYF. The CDR3, as DNA: TGTGCCAGTAGTATGCGGGAGGACCACTCCTACGAGCAGTACTTC. This rearrangement joins TRBV19 to TRBJ2-7; 8 bases are a match to TRBD2. The CDR3 is made up of 15 amino acids. The trim removed 3 bases at V and 0 bases at J, leaving 4 bases unmatched. Germline V gene sequence: CDR1 LNHDA, CDR2 SQIVND (reference sequence). The full variable domain, completed using reference TRBV19 and TRBJ2-7, is DGGITQSPKYLFRKEGQNVTLSCEQNLNHDAMYWYRQDPGQGLRLIYYSQIVNDFQKGDIAEGYSVSREKKESFPLTVTSAQKNPTAFYLCASSMREDHSYEQYFGPGTRLTVT.

This clone was counted between two and nine times. The chain links TRBV2 to TRBJ2-5; 8 bases align to TRBD1. In germline, CDR1 is SNHLY, CDR2 FYNNEI. CDR3 size: 14 residues. Trimming removed 8 bases from V and 6 bases from J; junction bases left unmatched: 11. CDR3 sequence: CASGYQGAGKTQYF. The CDR3 DNA is TGTGCCAGCGGGTACCAGGGGGCAGGGAAGACCCAGTACTTC.

This clone came up a few times. The chain links TRBV27 to TRBJ2-3, with TRBD2 matching over 15 bases. The CDR3 covers 17 residues. CDR1 and CDR2 (germline): MNHEY, SMNVEV (reference sequence). The ends lost 2 bases at V and 7 bases at J; junction bases unmatched: 7. The CDR3 here is CASSLNGLAGGLNTQYF. The DNA for the CDR3 is TGTGCCAGCAGTTTAAACGGACTAGCGGGGGGGTTGAATACGCAGTATTTT.

The table lists this clone with a count of one. J is TRBJ1-5 and V is TRBV28; a weak D match, TRBD1 (5 bases). V was cut by 5 bases and J by 1 base, with 12 bases left in between. The CDR3 runs 15 residues. The V gene's germline CDR1 is MDHEN and CDR2 SYDVKM. The CDR3 is CASSLGQGSNQPQHF. CDR3 nucleotides: TGTGCCAGCAGTCTAGGGCAGGGAAGCAATCAGCCCCAGCATTTT. Full variable domain (outside the CDR3, taken from reference TRBV28 and TRBJ1-5): DVKVTQSSRYLVKRTGEKVFLECVQDMDHENMFWYRQDPGLGLRLIYFSYDVKMKEKGDIPEGYSVSREKKERFSLILESASTNQTSMYLCASSLGQGSNQPQHFGDGTRLSIL.

The rearrangement uses TRBV19 and TRBJ1-6, with a weak D call TRBD1 (6 bases). Trimming left V 5 bases short and J 8 bases short, with 13 bases between. Germline V gives CDR1 LNHDA, CDR2 SQIVND (reference sequence). The CDR3 spans 14 residues. CDR3 DNA: TGTGCCAGTAGTCGACAGGCTGAGGATTCACCCCTCCACTTT. Protein product: CASSRQAEDSPLHF.

V and J are TRBV5-1 and TRBJ2-2, with a tentative D call TRBD2 (6 bases). Looked up from germline, CDR1 is SGHRS and CDR2 is YFSETQ. The CDR3 is 23 amino acids. Trimming removed 0 bases at V and 5 bases at J, with 35 bases between. CDR3 sequence reads: CASSLARGQTRWDGSDPTGELFF. The CDR3 bases are TGCGCCAGCAGCTTGGCCCGTGGCCAGACTAGGTGGGACGGGAGTGATCCGACCGGGGAGCTGTTTTTT.

The gene calls are TRBV27 and TRBJ2-2, with unresolved D. Germline V lookup: CDR1 MNHEY, CDR2 SMNVEV (reference sequence). The CDR3 covers 13 residues. V was trimmed by 9 bases and J by 0 bases, leaving 8 bases between them. Here the CDR3 DNA reads TGTGCCAGTGGCCTCCCGAACACCGGGGAGCTGTTTTTT. As protein: CASGLPNTGELFF.

The table lists this clone with a few counts. The chain combines TRBV5-1 with TRBJ2-3; D is perhaps TRBD1 (6 bases). V dropped 4 bases and J dropped 6 bases, with 15 bases sitting between them. The CDR3 consists of 14 residues. Per germline, CDR1 SGHRS and CDR2 YFSETQ. In DNA form, the CDR3 reads TGCGCCAGCAGCCTCAGGGGCCAGGGGGATACGCAGTATTTT. As protein: CASSLRGQGDTQYF.

This clone has just a few counts. The chain links TRBV18 to TRBJ1-1; the D is unclear. The CDR3 spans 13 residues. Between the trimmed V and J ends, which lost 3 bases and 4 bases, there was a span of 9 bases. CDR1 is KGHSH, CDR2 LQKENI, per germline. CDR3: CASSPSRSTEAFF. In DNA, the CDR3 is TGTGCCAGCTCACCCAGTCGGAGCACTGAAGCTTTCTTT.

Here the CDR3 DNA reads TGTGCCAGCAGTGCGGCGGGAGCGGGGGAGACCCAGTACTTC. It is translated as CASSAAGAGETQYF. This rearrangement joins TRBV25-1 to TRBJ2-5; 7 bases agree with TRBD2. The CDR3 is 14 amino acids. From germline, CDR1 is MGHDK and CDR2 SYGVNS. V lost 4 bases and J lost 5; bases outside the gene matches: 7. The variable domain in full, completed from reference TRBV25-1 and TRBJ2-5, reads EADIYQTPRYLVIGTGKKITLECSQTMGHDKMYWYQQDPGMELHLIHYSYGVNSTEKGDLSSESTVSRIRTEHFPLTLESARPSHTSQYLCASSAAGAGETQYFGPGTRLLVL.

In DNA form, the CDR3 reads TGCGCCAGCAGCTCCCAGGGGGGCCGGGGAGATACGCAGTATTTT. Protein: CASSSQGGRGDTQYF. The V call is TRBV5-1, the J call TRBJ2-3; D may be TRBD1 (7 bases). Between the trimmed V and J ends, which lost 3 bases and 5 bases, there was a span of 16 bases. The CDR3 length is 15 residues. Germline V gene lookup returns CDR1 SGHRS and CDR2 YFSETQ.